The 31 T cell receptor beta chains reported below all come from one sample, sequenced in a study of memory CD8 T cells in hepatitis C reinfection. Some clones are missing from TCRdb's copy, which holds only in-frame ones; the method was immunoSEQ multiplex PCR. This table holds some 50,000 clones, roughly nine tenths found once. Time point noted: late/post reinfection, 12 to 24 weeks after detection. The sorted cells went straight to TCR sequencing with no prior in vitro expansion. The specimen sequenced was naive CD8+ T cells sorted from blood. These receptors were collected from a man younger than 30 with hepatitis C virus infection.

The CDR3 loop reads CASSDGTGAGELFF. CDR3 coding DNA: TGTGCCAGCAGTGACGGGACTGGCGCCGGGGAGCTGTTTTTT. The chain has TRBV6-1 and TRBJ2-2; a possible D gene is TRBD2 (6 bases). The CDR3 is made up of 14 amino acids. Per germline, CDR1 MNHNS and CDR2 SASEGT. Trimming removed 3 bases at V and 6 bases at J, with 11 bases between.

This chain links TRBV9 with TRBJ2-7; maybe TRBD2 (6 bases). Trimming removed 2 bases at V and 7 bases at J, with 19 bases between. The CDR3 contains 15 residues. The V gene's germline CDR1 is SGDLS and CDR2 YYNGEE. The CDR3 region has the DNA TGTGCCAGCAGCGTCGCCGGGGACTCCTTACAGGAGCAGTACTTC. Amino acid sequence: CASSVAGDSLQEQYF.

CDR3 sequence reads: CASGTSGASYNEQFF. CDR3 nucleotides: TGTGCCAGCGGGACTAGCGGGGCCTCCTACAATGAGCAGTTCTTC. The genes are TRBV2 and TRBJ2-1; 13 bases are a match to TRBD2. CDR1 is SNHLY and CDR2 is FYNNEI in the germline V gene. With 8 bases clipped from V and 0 bases from J, the junction kept 1 base outside the gene matches. CDR3 length: 15 residues. Together with reference TRBV2 and TRBJ2-1, the CDR3 gives the full variable domain: EPEVTQTPSHQVTQMGQEVILRCVPISNHLYFYWYRQILGQKVEFLVSFYNNEISEKSEIFDDQFSVERPDGSNFTLKIRSTKLEDSAMYFCASGTSGASYNEQFFGPGTRLTVL.

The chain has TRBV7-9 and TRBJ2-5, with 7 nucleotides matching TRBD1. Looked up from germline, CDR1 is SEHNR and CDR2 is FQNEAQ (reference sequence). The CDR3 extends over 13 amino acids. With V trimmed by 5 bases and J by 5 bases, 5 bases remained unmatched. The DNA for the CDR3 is TGTGCCAGCAGCCGTGACAGGGATGAGACCCAGTACTTC. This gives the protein CASSRDRDETQYF.

Here the CDR3 reads CASSFSNSYEQYF. The CDR3 DNA follows: TGTGCCAGCAGTTTCTCTAACTCCTACGAGCAGTACTTC. The chain recombines TRBV28 with TRBJ2-7; D is unclear. V lost 3 bases and J 0 bases, leaving 6 bases between the germline ends. CDR3 length: 13 residues. Germline V gene data show CDR1 as MDHEN and CDR2 as SYDVKM.

The CDR3 sequence: CASSRWAGRQETQYF. The CDR3 bases are TGTGCCAGCAGTCGGTGGGCCGGGAGACAAGAGACCCAGTACTTC. V and J are TRBV6-5 and TRBJ2-5, with D perhaps TRBD2 (6 bases). Germline V gives CDR1 MNHEY, CDR2 SVGAGI. Trimming stripped 5 bases from V and 2 bases from J, with 15 bases between. CDR3 size: 15 residues.

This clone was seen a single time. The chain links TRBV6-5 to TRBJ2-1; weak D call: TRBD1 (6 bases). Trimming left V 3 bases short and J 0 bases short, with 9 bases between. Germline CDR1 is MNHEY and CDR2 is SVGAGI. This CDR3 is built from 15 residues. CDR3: CASSYTGSSYNEQFF. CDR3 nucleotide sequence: TGTGCCAGCAGTTATACAGGGAGCTCCTACAATGAGCAGTTCTTC.

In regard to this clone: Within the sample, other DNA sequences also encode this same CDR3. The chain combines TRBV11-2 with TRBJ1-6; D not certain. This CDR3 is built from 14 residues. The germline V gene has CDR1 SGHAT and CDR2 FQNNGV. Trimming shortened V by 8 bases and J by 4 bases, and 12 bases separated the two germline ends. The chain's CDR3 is CASVGPGYNSPLHF. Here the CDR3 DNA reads TGTGCCAGCGTAGGGCCGGGATATAATTCACCCCTCCACTTT.

CDR3 DNA: TGTGCCAGCAGCCCGGGACAGCTCTCCTACGAGCAGTACTTC. It yields the protein CASSPGQLSYEQYF. This chain joins TRBV5-8 and TRBJ2-7; TRBD1 aligns across 7 bases. This CDR3 has 14 residues. J gave up 0 bases and V 4 bases, and 4 bases lay outside the gene matches. Germline V gene data show CDR1 as SGHTS and CDR2 as YDEGEE. Full variable domain (missing parts from reference TRBV5-8 and TRBJ2-7): EAGVTQSPTHLIKTRGQQATLRCSPISGHTSVYWYQQALGLGLQFLLWYDEGEERNRGNFPPRFSGRQFPNYSSELNVNALELEDSALYLCASSPGQLSYEQYFGPGTRLTVT.

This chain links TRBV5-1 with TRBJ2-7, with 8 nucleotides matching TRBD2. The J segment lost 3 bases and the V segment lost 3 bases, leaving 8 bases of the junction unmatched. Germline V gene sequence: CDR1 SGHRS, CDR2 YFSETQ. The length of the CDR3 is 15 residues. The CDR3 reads CASSSTGGGVYEQYF. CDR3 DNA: TGCGCCAGCAGCTCTACGGGGGGGGGAGTCTACGAGCAGTACTTC.

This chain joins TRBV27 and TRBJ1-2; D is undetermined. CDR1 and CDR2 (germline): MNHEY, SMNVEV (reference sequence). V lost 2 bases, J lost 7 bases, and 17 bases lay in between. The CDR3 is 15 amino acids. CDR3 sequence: CASSLIQNYYGGYTF. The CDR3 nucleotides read TGTGCCAGCAGTTTAATCCAGAACTACTATGGTGGCTACACCTTC.

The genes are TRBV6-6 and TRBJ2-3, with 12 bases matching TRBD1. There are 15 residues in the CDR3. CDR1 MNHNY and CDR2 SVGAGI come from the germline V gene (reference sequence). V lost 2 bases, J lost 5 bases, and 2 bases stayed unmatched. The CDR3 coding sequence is TGTGCCAGCAGTTACGGGACAGGGGGCATAGATACGCAGTATTTT. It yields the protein CASSYGTGGIDTQYF.

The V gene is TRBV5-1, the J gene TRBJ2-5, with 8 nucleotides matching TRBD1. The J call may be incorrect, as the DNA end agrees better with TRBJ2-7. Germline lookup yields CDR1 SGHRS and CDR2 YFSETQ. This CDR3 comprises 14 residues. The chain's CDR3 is CASSWTGSGNEQYF. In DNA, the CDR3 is TGCGCCAGCAGCTGGACAGGGTCTGGCAACGAGCAGTACTTC.

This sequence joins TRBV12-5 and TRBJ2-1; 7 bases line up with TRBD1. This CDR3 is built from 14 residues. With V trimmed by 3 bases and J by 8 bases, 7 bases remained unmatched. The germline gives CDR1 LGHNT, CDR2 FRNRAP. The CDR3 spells CASGLGQGVDEQFF. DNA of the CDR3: TGTGCTAGTGGTTTAGGGCAGGGGGTAGATGAGCAGTTCTTC.

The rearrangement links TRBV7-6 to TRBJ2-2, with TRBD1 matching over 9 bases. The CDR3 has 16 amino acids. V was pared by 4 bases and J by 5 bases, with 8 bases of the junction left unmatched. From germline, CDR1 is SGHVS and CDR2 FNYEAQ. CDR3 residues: CASSSTGGSPTGELFF. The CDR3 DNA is TGTGCCAGCAGCTCAACAGGGGGCTCGCCAACCGGGGAGCTGTTTTTT.

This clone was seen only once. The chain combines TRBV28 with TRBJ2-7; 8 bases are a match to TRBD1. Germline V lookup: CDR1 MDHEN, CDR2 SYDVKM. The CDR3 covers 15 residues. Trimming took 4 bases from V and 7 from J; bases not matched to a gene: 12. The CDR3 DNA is TGTGCCAGCAGTTCCGCCCAGGGGGCATGGGGGGAGCAGTACTTC. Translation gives CASSSAQGAWGEQYF.

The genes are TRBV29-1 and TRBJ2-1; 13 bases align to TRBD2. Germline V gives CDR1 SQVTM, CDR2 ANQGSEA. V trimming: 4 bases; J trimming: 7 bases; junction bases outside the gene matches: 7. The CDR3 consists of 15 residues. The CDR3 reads CSVALGTSGINEQFF. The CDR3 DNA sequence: TGCAGCGTTGCCCTCGGGACTAGCGGGATAAATGAGCAGTTCTTC.

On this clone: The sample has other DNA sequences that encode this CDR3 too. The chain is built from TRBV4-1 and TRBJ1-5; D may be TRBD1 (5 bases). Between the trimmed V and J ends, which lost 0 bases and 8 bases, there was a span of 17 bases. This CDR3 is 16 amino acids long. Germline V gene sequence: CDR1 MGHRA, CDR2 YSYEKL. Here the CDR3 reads CASSQDIGHYRKPQHF. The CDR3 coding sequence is TGCGCCAGCAGCCAAGATATAGGACATTATAGAAAGCCCCAGCATTTT.

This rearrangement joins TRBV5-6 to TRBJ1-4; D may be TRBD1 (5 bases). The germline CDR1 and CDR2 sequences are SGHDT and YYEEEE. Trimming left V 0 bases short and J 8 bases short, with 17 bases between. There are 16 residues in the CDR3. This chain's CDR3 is CASSLGTFQTLEKLFF. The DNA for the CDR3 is TGTGCCAGCAGCTTGGGGACATTTCAGACCCTAGAAAAACTGTTTTTT.

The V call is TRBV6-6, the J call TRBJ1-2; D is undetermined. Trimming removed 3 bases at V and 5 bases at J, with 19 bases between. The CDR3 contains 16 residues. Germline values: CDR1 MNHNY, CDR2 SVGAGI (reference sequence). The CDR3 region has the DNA TGTGCCAGCAGTTATTCCCTTGAGGGTGAGGGATATGGCTACACCTTC. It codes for CASSYSLEGEGYGYTF.

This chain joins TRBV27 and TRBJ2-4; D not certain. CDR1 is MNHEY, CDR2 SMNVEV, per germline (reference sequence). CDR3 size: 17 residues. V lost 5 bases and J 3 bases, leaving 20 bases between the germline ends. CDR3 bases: TGTGCCAGCAGTACCCTTAGTTTTTATTCGGGCAAAAACATTCAGTACTTC. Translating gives CASSTLSFYSGKNIQYF.

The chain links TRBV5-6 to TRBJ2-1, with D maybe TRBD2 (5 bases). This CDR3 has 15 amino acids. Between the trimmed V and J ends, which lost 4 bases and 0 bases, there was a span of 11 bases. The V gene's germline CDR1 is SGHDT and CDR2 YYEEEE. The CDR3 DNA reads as TGTGCCAGCAGCGCGGCCACTAGCTCCTACAATGAGCAGTTCTTC. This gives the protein CASSAATSSYNEQFF.

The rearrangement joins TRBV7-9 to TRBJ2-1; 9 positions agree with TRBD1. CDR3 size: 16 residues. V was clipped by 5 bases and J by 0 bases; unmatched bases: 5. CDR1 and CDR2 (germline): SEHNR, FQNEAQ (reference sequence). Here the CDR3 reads CASSPGTGSSYNEQFF. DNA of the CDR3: TGTGCCAGCAGCCCCGGGACAGGGAGCTCCTACAATGAGCAGTTCTTC.

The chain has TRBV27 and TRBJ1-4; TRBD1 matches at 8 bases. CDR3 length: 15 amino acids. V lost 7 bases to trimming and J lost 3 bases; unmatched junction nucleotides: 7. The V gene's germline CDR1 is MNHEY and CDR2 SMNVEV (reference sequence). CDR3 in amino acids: CASTPATGANEKLFF. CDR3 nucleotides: TGTGCCAGCACCCCGGCGACAGGGGCTAATGAAAAACTGTTTTTT.

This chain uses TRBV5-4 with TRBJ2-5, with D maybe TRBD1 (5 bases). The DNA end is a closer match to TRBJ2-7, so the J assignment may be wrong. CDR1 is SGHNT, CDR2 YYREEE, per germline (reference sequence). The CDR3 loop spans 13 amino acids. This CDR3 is CASSISDTYEQYF. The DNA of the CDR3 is TGTGCCAGCAGCATATCGGACACCTACGAGCAGTACTTC.

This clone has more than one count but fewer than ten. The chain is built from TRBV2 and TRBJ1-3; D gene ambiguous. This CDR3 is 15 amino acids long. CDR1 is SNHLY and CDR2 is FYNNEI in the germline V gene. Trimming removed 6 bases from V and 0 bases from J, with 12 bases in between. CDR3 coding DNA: TGTGCCAGCAGAGAGGACGGGAGCTCTGGAAACACCATATATTTT. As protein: CASREDGSSGNTIYF.

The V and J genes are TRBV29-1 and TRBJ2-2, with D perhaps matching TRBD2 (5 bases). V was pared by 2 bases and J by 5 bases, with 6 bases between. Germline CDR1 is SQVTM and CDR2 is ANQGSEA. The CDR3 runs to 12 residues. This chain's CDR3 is CSVETGTGELFF. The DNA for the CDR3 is TGCAGCGTTGAAACGGGGACCGGGGAGCTGTTTTTT.

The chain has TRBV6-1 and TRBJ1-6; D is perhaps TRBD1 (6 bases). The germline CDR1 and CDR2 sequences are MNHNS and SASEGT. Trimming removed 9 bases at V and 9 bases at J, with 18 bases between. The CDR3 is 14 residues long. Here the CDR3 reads CASALGTLGSPLHF. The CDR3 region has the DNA TGTGCCAGTGCGCTGGGGACACTAGGTTCACCCCTCCACTTT.

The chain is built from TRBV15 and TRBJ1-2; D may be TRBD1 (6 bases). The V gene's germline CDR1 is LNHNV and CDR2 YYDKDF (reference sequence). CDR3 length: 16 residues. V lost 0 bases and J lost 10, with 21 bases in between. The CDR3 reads CATSRDHRDTPINYTF. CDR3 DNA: TGTGCCACCAGCAGAGATCACCGGGACACACCAATAAACTACACCTTC.

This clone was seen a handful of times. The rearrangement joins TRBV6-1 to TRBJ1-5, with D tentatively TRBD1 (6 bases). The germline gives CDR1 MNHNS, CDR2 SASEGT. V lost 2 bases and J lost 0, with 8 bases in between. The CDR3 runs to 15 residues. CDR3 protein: CASSENRDSNQPQHF. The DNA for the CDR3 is TGTGCCAGCAGTGAAAACAGGGATAGCAATCAGCCCCAGCATTTT.

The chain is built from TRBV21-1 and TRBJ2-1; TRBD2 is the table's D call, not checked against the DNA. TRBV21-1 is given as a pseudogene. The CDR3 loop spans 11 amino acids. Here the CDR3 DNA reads TGTGCCAGCAGCCCGTCCAATGAGCAGTTCTTC. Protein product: CASSPSNEQFF.